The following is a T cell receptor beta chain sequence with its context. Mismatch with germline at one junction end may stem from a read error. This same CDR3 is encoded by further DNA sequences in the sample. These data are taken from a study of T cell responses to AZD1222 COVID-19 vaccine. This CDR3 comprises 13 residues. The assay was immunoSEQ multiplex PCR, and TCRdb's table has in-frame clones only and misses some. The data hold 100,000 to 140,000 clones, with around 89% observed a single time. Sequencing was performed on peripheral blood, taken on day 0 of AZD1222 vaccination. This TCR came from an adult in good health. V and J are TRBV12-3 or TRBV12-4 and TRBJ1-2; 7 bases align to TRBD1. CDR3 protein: CASSSTGDYGYTF. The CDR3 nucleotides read TGTGCCAGCAGTTCTACAGGGGATTATGGCTATACCTTC.